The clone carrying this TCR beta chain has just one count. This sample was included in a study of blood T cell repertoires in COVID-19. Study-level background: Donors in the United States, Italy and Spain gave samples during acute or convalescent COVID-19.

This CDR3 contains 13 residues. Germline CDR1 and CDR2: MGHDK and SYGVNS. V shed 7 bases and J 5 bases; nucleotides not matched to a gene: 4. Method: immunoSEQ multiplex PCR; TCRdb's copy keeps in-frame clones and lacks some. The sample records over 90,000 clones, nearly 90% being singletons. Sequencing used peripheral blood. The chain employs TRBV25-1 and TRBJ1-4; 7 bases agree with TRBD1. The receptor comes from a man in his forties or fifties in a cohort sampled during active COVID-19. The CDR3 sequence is CASTGQANEKLFF. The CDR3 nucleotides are TGTGCCAGCACCGGACAGGCCAATGAAAAACTGTTTTTT. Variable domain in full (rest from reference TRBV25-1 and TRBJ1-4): EADIYQTPRYLVIGTGKKITLECSQTMGHDKMYWYQQDPGMELHLIHYSYGVNSTEKGDLSSESTVSRIRTEHFPLTLESARPSHTSQYLCASTGQANEKLFFGSGTQLSVL.